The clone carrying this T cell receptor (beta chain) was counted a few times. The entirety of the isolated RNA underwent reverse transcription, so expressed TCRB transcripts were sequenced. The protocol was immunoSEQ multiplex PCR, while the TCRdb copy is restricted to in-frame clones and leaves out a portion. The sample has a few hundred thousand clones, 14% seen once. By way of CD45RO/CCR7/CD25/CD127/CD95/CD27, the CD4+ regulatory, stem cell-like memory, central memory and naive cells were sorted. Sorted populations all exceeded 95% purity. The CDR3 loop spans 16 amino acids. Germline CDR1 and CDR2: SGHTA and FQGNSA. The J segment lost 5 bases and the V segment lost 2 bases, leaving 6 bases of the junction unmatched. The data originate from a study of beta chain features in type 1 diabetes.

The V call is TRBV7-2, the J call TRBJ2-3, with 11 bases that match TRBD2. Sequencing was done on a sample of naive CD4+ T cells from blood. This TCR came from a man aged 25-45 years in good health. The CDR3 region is CASSLYSGGAGDTQYF. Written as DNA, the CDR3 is TGTGCCAGCAGCTTATATAGCGGGGGGGCAGGAGATACGCAGTATTTT.